This T cell receptor (beta chain) was identified in a study of CD8+CD57+ T cells in acquired aplastic anemia. Study findings and constraints: Around 30 sequences, all CD8+ CDR3, were shared between patients and controls.

Patients chosen for sequencing had CD8+CD57+ cells that had expanded, as shown by flow cytometry. Every patient presented with severe acquired aplastic anemia. About this clonotype itself: Its antigen is undetermined.

Profiling that covered TCR beta VDJ and CDR3 relied on genomic DNA as its template. MiXCR, run by TCRdb on the reads, gives a single entry per CDR3 protein. The sample contains 150,000 to 200,000 distinct CDR3 sequences, 71% of which appear only once. The CDR3 totals 14 residues. With 6 bases clipped from V and 5 bases from J, the junction kept 6 bases outside the gene matches. CDR1 and CDR2 from the germline V gene are WNHNN and SYGVQD (reference sequence). The rearrangement links TRBV10-1 to TRBJ2-1; 8 bases line up with TRBD2. The sequence was obtained from a human donor with aplastic anemia. The specimen sequenced was sorted CD4+, CD8+, or CD8+CD57+ T cells (not recorded which) from PBMCs. The CDR3 sequence is CASSVSGANNEQFF. CDR3 sequence (DNA): TGCGCCAGCAGCGTTAGCGGGGCGAACAATGAGCAGTTCTTC.